Listed below are T cell receptor beta chains from one sample, sequenced in a study of human T cells and chemical hapten exposure. TCRdb re-analysed the RACE reads in MiXCR, keeping a single row per CDR3 protein. The sample carries 95,000 to 150,000 distinct CDR3 sequences, approximately 10% recorded once. Sequenced here: whole blood, sampled in connection with sensitization to the hapten diphenylcyclopropenone (DPC). Source of these receptors: a woman aged 50 to 65 with alopecia areata. Some clones in this sample may be carry-over from other donors' samples. The CDR3 runs from the conserved cysteine through the conserved F or W. The D gene is left open where the match is weak. Clone size, where shown, is once, few, many, or a class for clones that have expanded.

j_call clone_size d_call cdr3_length v_call cdr3_nt cdr3_aa
TRBJ2-5 many . 11 TRBV29-1 TGCAGCGTAGTAGAGGTGGAGACCCAGTACTTC CSVVEVETQYF
TRBJ2-2 . . 14 TRBV29-1 TGCAGCGTTGAAAAGGGGGCGGGGACCGGGGAGCTGTTTTTT CSVEKGAGTGELFF
TRBJ1-4 few TRBD1 14 TRBV7-8 TGTGCCAGCAGCATCGGACAGGGCGGTGGAAAACTGTTTTTT CASSIGQGGGKLFF
TRBJ2-7 few . 14 TRBV7-2 TGTGCCAGCAGCTCCCGGCCGGGATCATACGAGCAGTACTTC CASSSRPGSYEQYF
TRBJ2-3 . . 15 TRBV6-1 TGTGCCAGCAGTGAAGACCGGACAAGCACAGATACGCAGTATTTT CASSEDRTSTDTQYF
TRBJ2-6 few . 16 TRBV4-2 TGTGCCAGCAGCCAAGATGGAAACTCTGGGGCCAACGTCCTGACTTTC CASSQDGNSGANVLTF
TRBJ2-7 . TRBD2 11 TRBV29-1 TGCAGCGTTTTCACGGGGGGCGAGCAGTACTTC CSVFTGGEQYF
TRBJ2-7 many TRBD2 14 TRBV20-1 TGCAGTGCTGCCGCCCAGCGGGAGGCCTACGAGCAGTACTTC CSAAAQREAYEQYF
TRBJ1-6 many . 18 TRBV3-1 TGTGCCAGCAGCCAAGTCTGGGGCGCCAACAGCTATAATTCACCCCTCCACTTT CASSQVWGANSYNSPLHF
TRBJ1-1 few . 17 TRBV7-9 TGTGCCAGCAGCTTCCTCAGGGACGGTAGTATGAACACTGAAGCTTTCTTT CASSFLRDGSMNTEAFF
TRBJ2-1 few TRBD2 16 TRBV12-3/TRBV12-4 TGTGCCAGCACTGGGGGGGGATTTACCCCCTACAATGAGCAGTTCTTC CASTGGGFTPYNEQFF
TRBJ1-2 many . 15 TRBV9 TGTGCCAGCAGCGTAGGGGACGACCCTCACTATGGCTACACCTTC CASSVGDDPHYGYTF
TRBJ1-2 . . 18 TRBV18 TGTGCCAGCTCCCCAGGGAGGATGACCCGAATGACCAACTATGGCTACACCTTC CASSPGRMTRMTNYGYTF
TRBJ2-3 . TRBD2 17 TRBV28 TGTGCCAGCAGTCCCGGGACTAGCGGGAGTAGGGGTGGTACGCAGTATTTT CASSPGTSGSRGGTQYF
TRBJ1-3 few . 11 TRBV10-3 TGTGCCATCATGGCAGGAAACACCATATATTTT CAIMAGNTIYF
TRBJ1-1 . . 13 TRBV2 TGTGCCAGCAGCCAACGGGTGAACACTGAAGCTTTCTTT CASSQRVNTEAFF
TRBJ2-3 few TRBD2 16 TRBV4-3 TGCGCCAGCAGCCACTACCAGCGGGAGTTCGGAGATACGCAGTATTTT CASSHYQREFGDTQYF
TRBJ1-1 . . 13 TRBV5-1 TGCGCCAGCAGCCGGACGGGTGGCACTGAAGCTTTCTTT CASSRTGGTEAFF
TRBJ2-3 few TRBD2 15 TRBV20-1 TGCAGTGCTAGCCAGCGGGAGGGCCCGGTAGATACGCAGTATTTT CSASQREGPVDTQYF
TRBJ2-3 . . 17 TRBV11-2 TGTGCCAGCAGCTTAGATCACAGCGGCCCCCGTTTTAGAACGCAGTATTTT CASSLDHSGPRFRTQYF
TRBJ2-1 . . 13 TRBV30 TGTGCCTGGAGCCCCGGACCCCGCGGTGAGCAGTTCTTC CAWSPGPRGEQFF
TRBJ2-7 many . 10 TRBV27 TGTGCCAGCGGGGACCACGAGCAGTACTTC CASGDHEQYF
TRBJ2-3 . TRBD2 16 TRBV9 TGTGCCAGCAGCCCATGGAGGCGGGGGGGCATAGATACGCAGTATTTT CASSPWRRGGIDTQYF
TRBJ2-5 . . 13 TRBV11-2 TGTGCCAGCAGCTTAGAGGCCCCCGGGACCCAGTACTTC CASSLEAPGTQYF
TRBJ1-3 many . 14 TRBV6-5 TGTGCCAGCAGGCGGGCGTTCTCTGGAAACACCATATATTTT CASRRAFSGNTIYF
TRBJ2-3 . . 15 TRBV5-1 TGCGCCAGCAGCTCGGGACGAGCGGGCACAGATACGCAGTATTTT CASSSGRAGTDTQYF